The clone carrying this T cell receptor beta chain has a handful of counts. Its antigen is as yet unknown. TCRdb re-called the 5' RACE reads with MiXCR, one entry per CDR3 protein. The sample lists some 560,000 distinct CDR3 sequences; over 8.5% were seen once. The data are from a study of identical twins. Whole-study results and caveats: Sharing of beta out-of-frame sequences by twins showed a weaker excess. Alpha sequences out of frame and shared by twins had excess low generation probability.

Germline-derived CDR1 and CDR2 are SGHTA and FQGNSA. There are 15 residues in the CDR3. The junction had 9 bases not matched to a gene; V was cut back by 4 bases and J by 3 bases. These data also featured in a second study, about yellow fever vaccine responses in identical twins.

This receptor was obtained from a young woman in good health. Sequencing used PBMCs. V usage is TRBV7-2 and J usage is TRBJ2-7; 7 nucleotides agree with TRBD1. CDR3 nucleotide sequence: TGTGCCAGCAGCTCCCAAGGGGGCACTAACTACGAGCAGTACTTC. Translation gives CASSSQGGTNYEQYF.